This T cell receptor (beta chain) stems from a study of Tregs in tolerant kidney transplant recipients. Findings and limits, study-wide: Expanding Tregs on activated donor B cells appeared to best identify donor-specific TCRbeta clones. The small number of patients limits these findings pending further validation. This study did not directly address biological reproducibility. Tolerant patients' donor-specific Tregs expanded beyond overall Tregs, suggesting antigen-driven growth.

TCRdb's copy holds only in-frame clones and misses some; the assay was immunoSEQ multiplex PCR. This table holds about 11,000 clones. The CDR3 is 15 amino acids. Germline CDR1 reads SGHAT; CDR2 reads FQNNGV. Trimming pared 6 bases from V and 0 bases from J, leaving 15 bases between. The nonmyeloablative bone marrow transplants came from related graft donors, with transient mixed chimerism. Points on this clone: Its cognate antigen is unknown. With the read ending 3 residues before the CDR3 end, the germline J gene is used to fill in that end.

The source was CD8+ T cells from blood (PBMCs), collected 24 months after the transplant. The chain recombines TRBV11-2 with TRBJ2-7, with D possibly matching TRBD2 (5 bases). This receptor was taken from a human patient who received a combined kidney and bone marrow transplant. These T cells may partly come from the graft donor. Incomplete CDR3 DNA: TGTGCCAGCAGGGGCTGGACTGGACTCTCCTACGAG. Residues: CASRGWTGLSYE. The full CDR3 protein is CASRGWTGLSYEQYF.